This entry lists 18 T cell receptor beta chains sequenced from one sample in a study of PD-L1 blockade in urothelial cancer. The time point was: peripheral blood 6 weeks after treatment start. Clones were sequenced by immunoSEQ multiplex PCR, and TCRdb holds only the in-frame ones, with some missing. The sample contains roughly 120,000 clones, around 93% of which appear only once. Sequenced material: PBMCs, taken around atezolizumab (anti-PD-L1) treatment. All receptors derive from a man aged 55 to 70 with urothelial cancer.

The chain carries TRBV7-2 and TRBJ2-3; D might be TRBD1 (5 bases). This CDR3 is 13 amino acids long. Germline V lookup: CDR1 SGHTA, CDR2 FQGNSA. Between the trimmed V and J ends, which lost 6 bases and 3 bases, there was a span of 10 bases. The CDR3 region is CASSYKGTDTQYF. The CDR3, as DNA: TGTGCCAGCAGTTATAAGGGGACAGATACGCAGTATTTT.

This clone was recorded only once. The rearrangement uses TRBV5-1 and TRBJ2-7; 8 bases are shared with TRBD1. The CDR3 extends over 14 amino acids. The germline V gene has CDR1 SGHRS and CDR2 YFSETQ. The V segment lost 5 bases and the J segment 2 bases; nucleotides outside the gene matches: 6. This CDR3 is CASSVGTGAYEQYF. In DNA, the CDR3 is TGCGCCAGCAGTGTAGGGACAGGAGCCTACGAGCAGTACTTC.

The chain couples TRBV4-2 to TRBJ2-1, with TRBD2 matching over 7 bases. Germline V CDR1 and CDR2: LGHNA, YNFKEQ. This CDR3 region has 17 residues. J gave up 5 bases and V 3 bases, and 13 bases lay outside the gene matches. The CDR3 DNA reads TGTGCCAGCAGCCAGACTCTAGCGGAGTACCTGGACAATGAGCAGTTCTTC. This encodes CASSQTLAEYLDNEQFF.

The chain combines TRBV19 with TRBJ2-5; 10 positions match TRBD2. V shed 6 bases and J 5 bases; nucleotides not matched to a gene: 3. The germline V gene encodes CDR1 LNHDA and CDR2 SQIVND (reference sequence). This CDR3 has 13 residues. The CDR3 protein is CASRQTSGETQYF. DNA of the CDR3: TGTGCCAGTAGGCAGACTAGCGGGGAGACCCAGTACTTC. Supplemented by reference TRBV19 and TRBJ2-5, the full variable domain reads DGGITQSPKYLFRKEGQNVTLSCEQNLNHDAMYWYRQDPGQGLRLIYYSQIVNDFQKGDIAEGYSVSREKKESFPLTVTSAQKNPTAFYLCASRQTSGETQYFGPGTRLLVL.

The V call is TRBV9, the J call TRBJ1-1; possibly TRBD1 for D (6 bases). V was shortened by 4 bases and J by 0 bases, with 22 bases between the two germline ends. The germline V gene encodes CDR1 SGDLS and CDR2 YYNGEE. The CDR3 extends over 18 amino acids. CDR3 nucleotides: TGTGCCAGCAGCCCCTTGGGAGGGGGGAAGTCAATGAACACTGAAGCTTTCTTT. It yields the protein CASSPLGGGKSMNTEAFF.

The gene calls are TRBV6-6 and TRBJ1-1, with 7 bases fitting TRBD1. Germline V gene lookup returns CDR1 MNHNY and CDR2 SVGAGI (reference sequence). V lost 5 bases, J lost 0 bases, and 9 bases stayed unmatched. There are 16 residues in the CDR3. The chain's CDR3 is CASSLRQGYMNTEAFF. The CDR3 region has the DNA TGTGCCAGCAGTCTAAGACAGGGCTATATGAACACTGAAGCTTTCTTT.

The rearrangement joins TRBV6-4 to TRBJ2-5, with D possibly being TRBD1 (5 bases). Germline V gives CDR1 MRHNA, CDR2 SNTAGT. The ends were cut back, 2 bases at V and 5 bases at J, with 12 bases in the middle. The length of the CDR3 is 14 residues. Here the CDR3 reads CASSDIYRQETQYF. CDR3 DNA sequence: TGTGCCAGCAGTGACATCTACAGGCAGGAGACCCAGTACTTC.

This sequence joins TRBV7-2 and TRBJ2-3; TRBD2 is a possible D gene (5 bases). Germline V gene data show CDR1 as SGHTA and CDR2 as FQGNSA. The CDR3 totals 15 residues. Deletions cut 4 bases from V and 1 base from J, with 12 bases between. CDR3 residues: CASSSRGTRTDTQYF. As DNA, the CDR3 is TGTGCCAGCAGCTCCCGGGGAACACGCACAGATACGCAGTATTTT.

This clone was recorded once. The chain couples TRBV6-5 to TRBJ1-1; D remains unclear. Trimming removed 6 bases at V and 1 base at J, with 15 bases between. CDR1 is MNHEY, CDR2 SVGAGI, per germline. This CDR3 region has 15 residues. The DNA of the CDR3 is TGTGCCAGCAGACTGAGACATATCACGAACACTGAAGCTTTCTTT. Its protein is CASRLRHITNTEAFF.

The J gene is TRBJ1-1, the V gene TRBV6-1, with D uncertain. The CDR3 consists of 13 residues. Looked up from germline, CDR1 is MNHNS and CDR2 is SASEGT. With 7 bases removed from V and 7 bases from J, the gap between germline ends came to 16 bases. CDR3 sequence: CASTQVKTSEAFF. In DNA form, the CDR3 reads TGTGCCAGCACCCAAGTTAAAACGAGTGAAGCTTTCTTT.

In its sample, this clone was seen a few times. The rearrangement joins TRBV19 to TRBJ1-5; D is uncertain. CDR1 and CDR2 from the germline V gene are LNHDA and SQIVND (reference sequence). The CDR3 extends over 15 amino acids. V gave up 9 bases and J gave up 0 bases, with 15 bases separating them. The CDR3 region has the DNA TGTGCCAGCAAAACCACGGGGAATAGCAATCAGCCCCAGCATTTT. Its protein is CASKTTGNSNQPQHF.

The DNA for the CDR3 is TGCGCCAGCAGATTGATGGGAGATCAAGAGACCCAGTACTTC. Residues: CASRLMGDQETQYF. The J gene is TRBJ2-5, the V gene TRBV5-1, with D maybe TRBD2 (5 bases). The germline V and J ends were trimmed by 5 bases and 2 bases, with 13 bases remaining between them. The length of the CDR3 is 14 residues. CDR1 SGHRS and CDR2 YFSETQ come from the germline V gene.

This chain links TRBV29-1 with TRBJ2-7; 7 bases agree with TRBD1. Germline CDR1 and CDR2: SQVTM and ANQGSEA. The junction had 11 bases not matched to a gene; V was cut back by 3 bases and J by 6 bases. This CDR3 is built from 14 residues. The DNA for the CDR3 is TGCAGCGTTGATAAAGGAAGACAGGGTGGCGAGCAGTACTTC. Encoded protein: CSVDKGRQGGEQYF.

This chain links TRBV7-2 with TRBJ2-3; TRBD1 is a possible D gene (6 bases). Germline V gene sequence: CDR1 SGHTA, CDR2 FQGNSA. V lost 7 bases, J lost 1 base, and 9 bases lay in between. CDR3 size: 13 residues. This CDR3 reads CASKPGGTDTQYF. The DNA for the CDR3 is TGTGCCAGCAAACCAGGGGGCACAGATACGCAGTATTTT.

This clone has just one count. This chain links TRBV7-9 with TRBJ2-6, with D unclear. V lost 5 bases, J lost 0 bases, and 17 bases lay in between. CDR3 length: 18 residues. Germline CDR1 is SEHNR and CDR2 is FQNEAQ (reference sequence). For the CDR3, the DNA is TGTGCCAGCAGCGATTTCAGTGGCACCCGCTCTGGGGCCAACGTCCTGACTTTC. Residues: CASSDFSGTRSGANVLTF.

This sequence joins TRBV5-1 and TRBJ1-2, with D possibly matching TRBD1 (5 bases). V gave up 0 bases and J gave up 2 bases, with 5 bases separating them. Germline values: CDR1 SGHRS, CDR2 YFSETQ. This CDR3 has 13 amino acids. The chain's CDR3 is CASSLGQNYGYTF. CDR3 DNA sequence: TGCGCCAGCAGCTTGGGACAGAACTATGGCTACACCTTC.

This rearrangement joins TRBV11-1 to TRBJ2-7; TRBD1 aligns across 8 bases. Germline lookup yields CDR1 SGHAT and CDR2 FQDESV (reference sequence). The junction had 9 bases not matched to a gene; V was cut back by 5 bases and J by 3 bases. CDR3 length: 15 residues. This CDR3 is CASSPPGQELYEQYF. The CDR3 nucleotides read TGTGCCAGCAGCCCTCCGGGACAGGAACTCTACGAGCAGTACTTC.

CDR3 protein: CASSLGTAQETQYF. CDR3 nucleotides: TGTGCCAGCAGCTTAGGGACAGCCCAAGAGACCCAGTACTTC. The chain uses TRBV7-6 and TRBJ2-5, with D maybe TRBD1 (6 bases). The CDR3 sequence is 14 residues long. V was trimmed by 1 base and J by 1 base, leaving 7 bases between them. Germline CDR1 reads SGHVS; CDR2 reads FNYEAQ. Complete variable domain (other parts from reference TRBV7-6 and TRBJ2-5): GAGVSQSPRYKVTKRGQDVALRCDPISGHVSLYWYRQALGQGPEFLTYFNYEAQQDKSGLPNDRFSAERPEGSISTLTIQRTEQRDSAMYRCASSLGTAQETQYFGPGTRLLVL.